These 2 T cell receptor beta chains originate from one sample sequenced in a study of cytomegalovirus exposure and HLA in healthy donors. Vbeta (60) and Jbeta (13) primers were used in the PCR. Only in-frame clones appear in the TCRdb table, and some are missing; sequencing was by immunoSEQ multiplex PCR. In the table there are 90,000 to 100,000 clones, roughly 80% of which are singletons. The specimen was PBMCs. The origin of the receptors is a man aged 60 to 75 in good health and CMV-seropositive.

V is TRBV28 and J is TRBJ1-2; TRBD1 agrees at 8 bases. The junction had 8 bases not matched to a gene; V was cut back by 4 bases and J by 4 bases. Germline CDR1 reads MDHEN; CDR2 reads SYDVKM. The length of the CDR3 is 15 residues. CDR3 coding DNA: TGTGCCAGCAGTTCCCCCGACGACAGGGGCTATGGCTACACCTTC. Encoded protein: CASSSPDDRGYGYTF.

The chain combines TRBV23-1 with TRBJ1-6, with D perhaps matching TRBD1 (5 bases). TRBV23-1 is designated an ORF whose function remains uncertain. CDR3 length: 17 residues. Trimming pared 8 bases from V and 0 bases from J, leaving 17 bases between. This CDR3 is CASQSGTQSSYNSPLHF. CDR3 in DNA: TGCGCCAGCCAGTCCGGGACTCAAAGCTCCTATAATTCACCCCTCCACTTT.